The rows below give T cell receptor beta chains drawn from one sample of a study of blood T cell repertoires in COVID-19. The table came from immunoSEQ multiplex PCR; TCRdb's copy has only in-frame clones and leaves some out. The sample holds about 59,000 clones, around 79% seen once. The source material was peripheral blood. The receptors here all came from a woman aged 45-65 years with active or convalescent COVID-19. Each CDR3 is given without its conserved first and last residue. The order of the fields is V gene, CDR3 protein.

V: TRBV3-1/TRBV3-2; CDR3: ASSQDRGTGIYNEQF
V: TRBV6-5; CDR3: ASRAAENTEAF
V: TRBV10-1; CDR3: ASSESGRYEQY
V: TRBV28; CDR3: ASSSGGDSSYNEQF
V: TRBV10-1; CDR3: ASSDVQGAAEAF
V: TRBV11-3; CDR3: ASSLQGNTEAF
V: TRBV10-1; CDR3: ASTAGLAGGVETQY
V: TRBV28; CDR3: ASRHLGGGYT
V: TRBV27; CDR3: ASRSQGSYEQY
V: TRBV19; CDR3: ASSSPGTGEGANVLT
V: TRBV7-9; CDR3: ASRRPGWDRLSTDTQY
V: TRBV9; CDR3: ASSVAGALNTGELF
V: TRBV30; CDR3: AWSRQGFTGNTIY
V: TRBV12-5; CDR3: ASGDDRGYTGELF
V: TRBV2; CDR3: ASSSGTWSYEQY
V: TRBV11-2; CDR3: ASSFRLAGVYNEQF
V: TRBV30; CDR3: AWSVLGSSGYT
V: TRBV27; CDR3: ASSFQGGAGANVLT
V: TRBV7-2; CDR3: ASSFLTPGTSSPYEQY
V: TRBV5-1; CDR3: ASRTGTANEQF
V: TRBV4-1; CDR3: ASSQERTDSEQY
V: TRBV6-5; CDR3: ACRGGPNTGELF
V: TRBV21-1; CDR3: ASSNPRDRGHHIVCEQY
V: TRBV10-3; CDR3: AIRREQETQY
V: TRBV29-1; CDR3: SVDARAGEQF
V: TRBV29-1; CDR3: SVEDLKQGGSHEQY
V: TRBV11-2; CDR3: ASSLSGGGYEQY
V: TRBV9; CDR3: ASSPPSSYNEQF
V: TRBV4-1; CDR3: ASSPGRLDNTGELF
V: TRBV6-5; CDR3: ASGQGSTGANVLT
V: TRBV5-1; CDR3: ASSLDGQGHEKLF
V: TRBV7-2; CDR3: ASSLSPGGVEQF
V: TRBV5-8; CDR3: ASSLDHYGYT
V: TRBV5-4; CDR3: ASSLRGAANYGYT
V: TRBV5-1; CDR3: ASSWRTGEGTDTQY
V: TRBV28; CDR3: ASSLTATGWSPLH
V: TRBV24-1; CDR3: ATSDLGQGIGGYT
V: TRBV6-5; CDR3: ASRGLAGEFAEQF
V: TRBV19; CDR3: ASSPPGQRNTIY
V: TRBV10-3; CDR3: AISETKQGSGTEAF
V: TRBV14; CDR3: ASSQDLNRDVHNEQF
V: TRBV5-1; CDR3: ASKSGSSYNEQF
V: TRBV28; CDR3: ASSLYQGNQPQH
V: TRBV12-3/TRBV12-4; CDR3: ASSFRSQETQY
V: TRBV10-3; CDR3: AIQEGDYYEQY
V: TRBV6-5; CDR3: ASSTTGGYNEQF
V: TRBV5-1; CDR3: ASSLVPSNEQY
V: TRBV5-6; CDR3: ASSLVGADTEAF
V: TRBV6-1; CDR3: ASSGGLAGGPSNTGELF